Below, one T cell receptor beta chain is given with its context. Its antigen is still unknown. Base qualities are not provided; no much larger clone lies one nucleotide away. This entry belongs to a study of blood T cell repertoires in COVID-19 (dated by TCRdb to 2020 to 2021). Concerning the study at large: Collaborator samples came from the United States, Italy and Spain and covered acute and convalescent phases of COVID-19. The prospective study material was composed of cDNA or gDNA derived from T cells, B-cell-depleted T cells, or PBMCs. Nearly every sample came with metadata listing a de-identified subject ID, COVID-19 status, age in years and sex. Subjects who had been exposed to COVID-19, were actively infected with it, or had recovered from it provided the deeply sampled blood TCRbeta repertoires that made up the dataset. Where available, HLA class I and class II types were obtained from metadata supplied by the sample provider rather than from assay-based typing. The repertoires were made available in a free public database intended to serve as a resource for research on the immune response to SARS-CoV-2. The samples were drawn from the first 160 participants of the ongoing ImmuneRACE study and from 950 to 1,500 subjects provided by 6 global collaborators.

A second Seattle source provided samples from volunteer blood donors who had recovered from COVID-19. Whole blood was collected in K2EDTA tubes by collaborating institutions according to the institutions' own protocols. For TCRbeta analysis, collaborators shipped samples as frozen whole blood, isolated PBMCs, or DNA extracted from either of those sample types. TCRbeta CDR3 regions were amplified from genomic DNA using the immunoSEQ Assay, a bias-controlled multiplex PCR. The study's own analysis went as follows. Nucleated cell counts per sample were estimated from amplification of reference gene primers within the assay. To quantify the absolute abundance of each unique TCRbeta CDR3 rearrangement, sequence reads were collapsed and filtered. For each sample, productive Simpson clonality was calculated by taking the square root of Simpson's diversity index across productive rearrangements. This is the immuneACCESS table as TCRdb keeps it, with only in-frame sequences that have V and J called. A part of the clones is gone; compared with another copy, unresolved V genes explain less than half, and the rest is unexplained. V and J calls and clone size come straight from that table; D and trimming were deduced from the DNA. Present in this sample are roughly 280,000 clones, roughly nine tenths of which were seen just once. The ten largest clones take up over 2% of the sample.

Summary of the overall study and its limitations: Clinical and demographic metadata were provided uncurated, with the amount varying by source and participant.

Sequenced sample: peripheral blood. This clonotype was sampled from a woman aged 45 to 65 who had recovered from COVID-19.

CDR3 protein: CASSLTLTGIKYNEQFF. Read as DNA, the sequence is TGTGCCAGCAGCCTTACCCTGACAGGGATCAAATACAATGAGCAGTTCTTC. The rearrangement combines TRBV7-2 with TRBJ2-1, with 7 bases matching TRBD1. There are 17 amino acids in the CDR3, from cysteine to phenylalanine inclusive. The read is trimmed to its CDR3 DNA, 51 bases read in frame from base 1. V has 5 bases trimmed and J has 4 bases trimmed; junction bases matching no gene number 14. From a lookup of the germline V gene, CDR1 and CDR2 are SGHTA and FQGNSA. The full variable domain, completed from the reference TRBV7-2 and TRBJ2-1 proteins outside the CDR3, reads GAGVSQSPSNKVTEKGKDVELRCDPISGHTALYWYRQSLGQGLEFLIYFQGNSAPDKSGLPSDRFSAERTGGSVSTLTIQRTQQEDSAVYLCASSLTLTGIKYNEQFFGPGTRLTVL.